The text below deals with one T cell receptor beta chain. Its matching antigen is unknown. This sample was included in a study of cytomegalovirus exposure and HLA in healthy donors. Study observations and caveats: Altogether, more than 150 TCR beta chains were recorded as cytomegalovirus-associated. Later analysis reportedly placed an Asian-associated ancestry cluster below the roughly 690-donor mean in N-insertions. 87-base-pair reads could not separate some V segments, including TRBV6-2 and TRBV6-3. TCR beta sequences reportedly predicted most subjects' HLA-A and HLA-B alleles accurately.

The study ran its PCR with 60 Vbeta and 13 Jbeta primers. Method: immunoSEQ multiplex PCR; TCRdb's copy keeps in-frame clones and lacks some. Among under 250,000 clones listed, around 76% were seen once. CDR3 size: 15 residues. Between the trimmed V and J ends, which lost 8 bases and 4 bases, there was a span of 20 bases. From germline, CDR1 is LNHNV and CDR2 YYDKDF (reference sequence). The V gene is TRBV15, the J gene TRBJ1-2; maybe TRBD1 (6 bases). Material: PBMCs. This clonotype was obtained from a man aged 18-30 years in good health and CMV-seronegative. The CDR3 nucleotides are TGTGCCACCGTCCGAGACAGGACCGGAGGCTATGGCTACACCTTC. Its translation: CATVRDRTGGYGYTF.